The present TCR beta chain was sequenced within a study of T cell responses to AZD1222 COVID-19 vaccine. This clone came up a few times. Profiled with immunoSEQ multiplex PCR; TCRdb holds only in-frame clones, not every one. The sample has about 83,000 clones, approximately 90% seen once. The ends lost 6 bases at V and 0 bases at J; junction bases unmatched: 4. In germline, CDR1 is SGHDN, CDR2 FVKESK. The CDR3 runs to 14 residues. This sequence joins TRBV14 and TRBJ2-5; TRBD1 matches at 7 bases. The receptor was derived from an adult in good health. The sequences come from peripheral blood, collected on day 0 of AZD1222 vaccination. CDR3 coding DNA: TGTGCCAGCAGGCAGACAGGGTACCAAGAGACCCAGTACTTC. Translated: CASRQTGYQETQYF.